The T cell receptor (beta chain) described here comes from a study of vaccination effects on CD4 cells after COVID-19. Study-level points and caveats: Healthy vaccinees showed cross-reactivity with common cold coronaviruses in only 1 of 255 vaccine-induced clones.

The germline V gene has CDR1 MNHEY and CDR2 SVGAGI. The CDR3 consists of 13 residues. The V and J ends lost 7 bases and 1 base, in that order; junction bases with no gene match: 3. The authors isolated CD4+ T cells after ten to eleven days of culture. Both day 3 and day 7 saw half the medium replaced with IL-2 medium. As concerns this clone: Its antigen is as yet unknown.

Sequenced by immunoSEQ multiplex PCR; TCRdb stores in-frame clones only, minus some. Here the sample spans about 74,000 clones, 60% to 80% being singletons. The source is a human donor who received a COVID-19 vaccine. This chain uses TRBV6-5 with TRBJ2-5; 7 bases align to TRBD1. This material consisted of CD4+ T cells from PBMCs cultured without peptide, taken before COVID-19 vaccination. CDR3 protein: CASMGQSQETQYF. Written as DNA, the CDR3 is TGTGCCAGCATGGGACAGTCCCAAGAGACCCAGTACTTC.